The clone carrying this T cell receptor (beta chain) was observed a few times. How the authors handled the data: Counts of nucleated cells, estimated from reference gene primer amplification, were obtained. Data came from immunoSEQ multiplex PCR; TCRdb stores just in-frame clones and leaves some out. The V and J calls and clone size were taken over from that table, and D and trimming were inferred from the DNA. Of over 90,000 clones in the sample, roughly 84% are singletons; the top ten hold around 4.3%. The trim removed 2 bases at V and 10 bases at J, leaving 4 bases unmatched. Germline V CDR1 and CDR2: LGHDT, YNNKEL (reference sequence). This CDR3 spans 13 amino acids. The sample is drawn from a study of blood T cell repertoires in COVID-19. On the study more broadly: Acute-phase and convalescent COVID-19 samples originated in the United States, Italy and Spain. PBMCs, B-cell-depleted T cells, or T cells provided the cDNA or gDNA that made up the material.

The rearrangement uses TRBV3-1 (or the pseudogene TRBV3-2) and TRBJ1-4; 7 nucleotides agree with TRBD1. The source material was peripheral blood. This sequence originates from a human donor in a cohort sampled during active COVID-19. CDR3 residues: CASSQQGVGKLFF. In DNA, the CDR3 is TGTGCCAGCAGCCAACAGGGGGTGGGAAAACTGTTTTTT.